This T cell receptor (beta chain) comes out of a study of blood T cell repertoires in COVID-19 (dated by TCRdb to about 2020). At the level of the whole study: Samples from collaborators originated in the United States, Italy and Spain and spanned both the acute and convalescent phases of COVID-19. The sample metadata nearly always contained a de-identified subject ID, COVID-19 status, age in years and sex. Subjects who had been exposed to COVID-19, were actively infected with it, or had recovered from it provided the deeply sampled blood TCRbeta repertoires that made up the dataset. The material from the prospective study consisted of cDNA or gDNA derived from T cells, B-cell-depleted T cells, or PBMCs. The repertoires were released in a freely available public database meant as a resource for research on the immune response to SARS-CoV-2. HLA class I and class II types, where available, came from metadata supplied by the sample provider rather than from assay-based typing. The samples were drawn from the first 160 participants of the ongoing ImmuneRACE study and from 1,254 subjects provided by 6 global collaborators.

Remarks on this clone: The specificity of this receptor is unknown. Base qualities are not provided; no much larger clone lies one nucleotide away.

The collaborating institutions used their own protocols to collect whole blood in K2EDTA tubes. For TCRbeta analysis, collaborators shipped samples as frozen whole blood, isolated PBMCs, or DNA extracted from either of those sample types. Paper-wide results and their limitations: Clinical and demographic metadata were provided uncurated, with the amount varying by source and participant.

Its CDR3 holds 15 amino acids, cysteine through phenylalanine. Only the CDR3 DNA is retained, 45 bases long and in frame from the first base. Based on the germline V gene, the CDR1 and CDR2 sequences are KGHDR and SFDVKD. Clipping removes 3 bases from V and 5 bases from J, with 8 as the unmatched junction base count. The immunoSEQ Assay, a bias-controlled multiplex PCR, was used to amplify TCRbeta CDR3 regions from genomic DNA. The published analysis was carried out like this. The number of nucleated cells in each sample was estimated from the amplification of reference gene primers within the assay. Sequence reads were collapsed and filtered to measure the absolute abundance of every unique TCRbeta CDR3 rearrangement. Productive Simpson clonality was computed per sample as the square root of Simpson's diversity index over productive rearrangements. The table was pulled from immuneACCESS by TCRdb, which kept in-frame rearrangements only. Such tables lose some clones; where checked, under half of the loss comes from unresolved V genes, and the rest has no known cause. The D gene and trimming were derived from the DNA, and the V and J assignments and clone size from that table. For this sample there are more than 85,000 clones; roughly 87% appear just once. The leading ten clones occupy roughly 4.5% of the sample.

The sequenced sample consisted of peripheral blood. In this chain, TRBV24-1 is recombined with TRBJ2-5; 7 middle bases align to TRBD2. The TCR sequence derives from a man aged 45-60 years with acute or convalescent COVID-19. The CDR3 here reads CATSDPSRGGETQYF. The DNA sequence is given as TGTGCCACCAGTGATCCCAGTCGGGGAGGGGAGACCCAGTACTTC.